The sequence of this TCR beta chain was determined in a study of T cells in Graves' hyperthyroidism and ophthalmopathy. Overall study: The initial diagnosis was the point when peripheral blood was collected, ahead of any treatment.

The CDR3 is 14 residues long. Germline V gene data show CDR1 as MNHEY and CDR2 as SMNVEV (reference sequence). The V end lost 6 bases, the J end lost 4 bases, and 16 bases lay between the germline ends. TCR beta CDR3 sequences were amplified from RNA transcripts. During a first-round RT-PCR of the TCR CDR3, the HTBI primer set was used. TCRdb recomputed calls from the multiplex PCR reads with MiXCR, one row per CDR3 protein. The sample lists 600,000 to 900,000 distinct CDR3 sequences; 15% to 20% were seen once. This clonotype was seen a few times. This TCR was recovered from a man in his late teens or twenties with Graves' hyperthyroidism. The chain carries TRBV27 and TRBJ2-7; D is possibly TRBD1 or TRBD2 (5 bases each). The sequencing sample was made of blood. Here the CDR3 reads CASSSWGRGYEQYF. For the CDR3, the DNA is TGTGCCAGCAGCTCGTGGGGGAGAGGTTACGAGCAGTACTTC.